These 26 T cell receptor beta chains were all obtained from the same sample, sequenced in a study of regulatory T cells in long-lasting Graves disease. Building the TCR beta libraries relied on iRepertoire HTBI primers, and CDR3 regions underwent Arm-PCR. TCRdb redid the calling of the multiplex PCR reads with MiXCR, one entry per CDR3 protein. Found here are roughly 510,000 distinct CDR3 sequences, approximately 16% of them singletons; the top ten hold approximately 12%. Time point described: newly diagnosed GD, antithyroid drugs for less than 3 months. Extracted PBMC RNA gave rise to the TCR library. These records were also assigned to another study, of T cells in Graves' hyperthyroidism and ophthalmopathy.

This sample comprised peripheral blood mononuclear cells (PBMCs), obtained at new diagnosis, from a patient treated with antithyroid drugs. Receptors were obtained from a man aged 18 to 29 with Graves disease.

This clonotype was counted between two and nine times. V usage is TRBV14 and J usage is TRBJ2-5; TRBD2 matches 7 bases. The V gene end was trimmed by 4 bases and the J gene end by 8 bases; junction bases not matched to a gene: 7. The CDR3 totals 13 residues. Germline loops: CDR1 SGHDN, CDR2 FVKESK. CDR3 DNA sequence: TGTGCCAGCAGCCCGAGCGGGGTGATAACCCAGTACTTC. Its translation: CASSPSGVITQYF.

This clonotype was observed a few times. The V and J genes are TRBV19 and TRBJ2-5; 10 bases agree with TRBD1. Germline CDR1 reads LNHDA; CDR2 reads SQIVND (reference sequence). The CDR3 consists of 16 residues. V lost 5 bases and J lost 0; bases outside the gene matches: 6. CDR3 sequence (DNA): TGTGCCAGTAGTCCCCTGGACAGGGGGTACCAAGAGACCCAGTACTTC. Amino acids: CASSPLDRGYQETQYF.

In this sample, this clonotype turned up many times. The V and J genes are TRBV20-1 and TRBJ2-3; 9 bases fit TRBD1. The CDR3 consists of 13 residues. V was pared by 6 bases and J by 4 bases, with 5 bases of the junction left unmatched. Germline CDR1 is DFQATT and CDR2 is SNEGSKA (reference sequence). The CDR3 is CSAVGQGPDTQYF. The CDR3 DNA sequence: TGCAGTGCCGTGGGACAGGGCCCAGATACGCAGTATTTT.

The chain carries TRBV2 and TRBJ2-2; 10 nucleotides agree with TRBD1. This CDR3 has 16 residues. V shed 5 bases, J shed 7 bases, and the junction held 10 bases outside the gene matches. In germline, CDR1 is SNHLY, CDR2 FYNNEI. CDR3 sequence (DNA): TGTGCCAGCAGTAAAGGGACAGGGGAAGTGAGCGGGGAGCTGTTTTTT. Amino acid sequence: CASSKGTGEVSGELFF.

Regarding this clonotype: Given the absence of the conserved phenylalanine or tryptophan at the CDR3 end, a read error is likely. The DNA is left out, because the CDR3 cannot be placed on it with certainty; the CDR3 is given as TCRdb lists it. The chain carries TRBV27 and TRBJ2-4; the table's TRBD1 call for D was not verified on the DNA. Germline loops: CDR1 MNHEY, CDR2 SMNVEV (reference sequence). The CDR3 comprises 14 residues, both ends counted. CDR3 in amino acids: CASSGGPSEQYFGP.

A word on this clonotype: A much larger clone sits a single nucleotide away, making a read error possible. CDR3 coding DNA: TGTGCCAGCAGCGTCGGGACTAGCGGGAGAAATGAGCAGTTCTTC. Protein product: CASSVGTSGRNEQFF. This chain links TRBV7-2 with TRBJ2-1, with TRBD2 identical over 14 bases. The junction had 4 bases not matched to a gene; V was cut back by 5 bases and J by 7 bases. The CDR3 covers 15 residues. Germline lookup yields CDR1 SGHTA and CDR2 FQGNSA.

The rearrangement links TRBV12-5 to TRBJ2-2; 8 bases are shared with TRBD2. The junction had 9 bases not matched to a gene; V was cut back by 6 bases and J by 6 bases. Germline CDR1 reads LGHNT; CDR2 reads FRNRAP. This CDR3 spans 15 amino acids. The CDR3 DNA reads TGTGCTAGTGGACCAGCCCGGGAGGGTCCCGGGGAGCTGTTTTTT. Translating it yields CASGPAREGPGELFF.

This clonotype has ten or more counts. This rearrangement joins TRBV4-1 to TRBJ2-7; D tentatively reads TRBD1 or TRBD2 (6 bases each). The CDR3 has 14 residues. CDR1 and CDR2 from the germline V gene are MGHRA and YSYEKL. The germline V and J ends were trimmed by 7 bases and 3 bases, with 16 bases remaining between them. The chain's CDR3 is CASKGTGAYYEQYF. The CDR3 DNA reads TGCGCCAGCAAAGGAACGGGGGCGTACTACGAGCAGTACTTC.

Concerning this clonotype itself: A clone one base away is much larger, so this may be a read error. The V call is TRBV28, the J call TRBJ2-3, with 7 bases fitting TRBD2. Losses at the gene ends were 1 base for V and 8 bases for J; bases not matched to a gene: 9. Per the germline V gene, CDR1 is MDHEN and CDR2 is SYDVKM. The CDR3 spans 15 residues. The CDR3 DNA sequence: TGTGCCAGCAGTTTATCCAGGGAGGGCGGAGGTACGCAGTATTTT. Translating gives CASSLSREGGGTQYF. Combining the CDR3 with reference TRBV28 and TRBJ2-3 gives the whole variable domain DVKVTQSSRYLVKRTGEKVFLECVQDMDHENMFWYRQDPGLGLRLIYFSYDVKMKEKGDIPEGYSVSREKKERFSLILESASTNQTSMYLCASSLSREGGGTQYFGPGTRLTVL.

The CDR3 is CASSVLGNLRSYNEQFF. The CDR3 DNA is TGTGCCAGCAGTGTCCTAGGGAACCTGCGCTCCTACAATGAGCAGTTCTTC. V and J are TRBV27 and TRBJ2-1; D gene ambiguous. Germline values: CDR1 MNHEY, CDR2 SMNVEV (reference sequence). The CDR3 totals 17 residues. V lost 5 bases to trimming and J lost 0 bases, with 17 bases between them.

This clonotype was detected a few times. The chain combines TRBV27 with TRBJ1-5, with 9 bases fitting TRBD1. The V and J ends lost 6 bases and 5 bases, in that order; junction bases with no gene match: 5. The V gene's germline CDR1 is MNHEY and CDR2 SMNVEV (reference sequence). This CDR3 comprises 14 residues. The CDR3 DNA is TGTGCCAGCAGGTGGACAGGGGAGGATCAGCCCCAGCATTTT. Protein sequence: CASRWTGEDQPQHF.

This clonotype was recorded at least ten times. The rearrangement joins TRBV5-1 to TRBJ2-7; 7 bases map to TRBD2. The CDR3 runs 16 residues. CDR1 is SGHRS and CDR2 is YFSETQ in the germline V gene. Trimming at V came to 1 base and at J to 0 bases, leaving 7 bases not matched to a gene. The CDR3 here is CASSLSTGGSSYEQYF. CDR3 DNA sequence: TGCGCCAGCAGCTTGTCCACCGGCGGGAGCTCCTACGAGCAGTACTTC.

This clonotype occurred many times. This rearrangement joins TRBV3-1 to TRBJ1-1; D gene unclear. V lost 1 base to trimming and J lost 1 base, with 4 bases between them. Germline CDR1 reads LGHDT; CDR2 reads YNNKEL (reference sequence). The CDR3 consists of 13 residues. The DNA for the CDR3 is TGTGCCAGCAGCCAAGTGCAGAACACTGAAGCTTTCTTT. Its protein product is CASSQVQNTEAFF.

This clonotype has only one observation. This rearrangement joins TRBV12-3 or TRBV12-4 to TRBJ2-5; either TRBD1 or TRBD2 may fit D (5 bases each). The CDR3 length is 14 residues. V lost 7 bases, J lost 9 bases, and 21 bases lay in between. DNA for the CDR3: TGTGCCAGCAAGCGCCGGGACGGAGGTTTGGCCCAGTACTTC. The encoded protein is CASKRRDGGLAQYF.

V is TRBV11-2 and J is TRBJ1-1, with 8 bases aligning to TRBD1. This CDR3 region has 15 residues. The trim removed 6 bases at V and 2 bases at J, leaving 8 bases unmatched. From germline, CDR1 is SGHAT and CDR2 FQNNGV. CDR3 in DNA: TGTGCCAGCAGATACGGGACAGGCCCTAACACTGAAGCTTTCTTT. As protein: CASRYGTGPNTEAFF. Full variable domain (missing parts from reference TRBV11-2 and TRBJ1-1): EAGVAQSPRYKIIEKRQSVAFWCNPISGHATLYWYQQILGQGPKLLIQFQNNGVVDDSQLPKDRFSAERLKGVDSTLKIQPAKLEDSAVYLCASRYGTGPNTEAFFGQGTRLTVV.

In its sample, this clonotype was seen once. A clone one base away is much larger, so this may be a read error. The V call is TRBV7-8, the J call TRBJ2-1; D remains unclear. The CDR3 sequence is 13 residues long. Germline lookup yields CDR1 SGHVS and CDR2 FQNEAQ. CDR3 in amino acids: CTSSAGSYNEQFF. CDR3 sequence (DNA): TGTACCAGTTCGGCAGGTAGCTACAATGAGCAGTTCTTC.

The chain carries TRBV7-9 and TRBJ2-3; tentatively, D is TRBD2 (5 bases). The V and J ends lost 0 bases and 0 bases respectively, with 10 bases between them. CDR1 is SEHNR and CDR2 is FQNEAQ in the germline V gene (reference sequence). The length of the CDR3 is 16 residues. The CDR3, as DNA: TGTGCCAGCAGCTTAGCTGGACTGTCTAGCACAGATACGCAGTATTTT. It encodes CASSLAGLSSTDTQYF.

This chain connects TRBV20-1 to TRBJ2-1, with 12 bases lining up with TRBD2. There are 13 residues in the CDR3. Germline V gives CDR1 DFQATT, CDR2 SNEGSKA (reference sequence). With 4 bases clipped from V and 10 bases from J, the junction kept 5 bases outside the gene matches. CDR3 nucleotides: TGCAGTGCTAAACTAGCGGGAGGAGTCGAGCAGTTCTTC. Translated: CSAKLAGGVEQFF.

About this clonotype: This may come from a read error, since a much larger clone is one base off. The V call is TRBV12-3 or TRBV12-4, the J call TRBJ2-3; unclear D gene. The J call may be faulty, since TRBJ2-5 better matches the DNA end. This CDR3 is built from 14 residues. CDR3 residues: CASSLINSPETQYF. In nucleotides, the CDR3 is TGTGCCAGCAGTTTAATTAACAGTCCAGAGACCCAGTACTTC.

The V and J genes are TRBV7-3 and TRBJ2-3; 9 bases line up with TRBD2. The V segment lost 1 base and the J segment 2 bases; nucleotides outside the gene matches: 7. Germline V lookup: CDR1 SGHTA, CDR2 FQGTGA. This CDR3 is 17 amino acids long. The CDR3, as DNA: TGTGCCAGCAGCTTAAGGGTAGGGACTAGCCTCACAGATACGCAGTATTTT. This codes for CASSLRVGTSLTDTQYF. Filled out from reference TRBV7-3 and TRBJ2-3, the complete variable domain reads GAGVSQTPSNKVTEKGKYVELRCDPISGHTALYWYRQSLGQGPEFLIYFQGTGAADDSGLPNDRFFAVRPEGSVSTLKIQRTERGDSAVYLCASSLRVGTSLTDTQYFGPGTRLTVL.

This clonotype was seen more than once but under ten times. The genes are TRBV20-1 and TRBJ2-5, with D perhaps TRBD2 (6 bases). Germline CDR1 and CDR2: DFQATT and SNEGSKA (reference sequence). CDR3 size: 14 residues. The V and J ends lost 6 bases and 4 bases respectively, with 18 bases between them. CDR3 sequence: CSAVDIGGTETQYF. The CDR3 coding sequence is TGCAGTGCCGTAGATATCGGGGGAACAGAGACCCAGTACTTC.

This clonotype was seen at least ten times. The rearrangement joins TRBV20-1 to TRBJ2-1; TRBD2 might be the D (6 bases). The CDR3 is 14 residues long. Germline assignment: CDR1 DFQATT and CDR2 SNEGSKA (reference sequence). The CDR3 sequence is CSRVGGGTYNEQFF. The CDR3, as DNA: TGCAGCCGAGTGGGAGGTGGGACCTACAATGAGCAGTTCTTC.

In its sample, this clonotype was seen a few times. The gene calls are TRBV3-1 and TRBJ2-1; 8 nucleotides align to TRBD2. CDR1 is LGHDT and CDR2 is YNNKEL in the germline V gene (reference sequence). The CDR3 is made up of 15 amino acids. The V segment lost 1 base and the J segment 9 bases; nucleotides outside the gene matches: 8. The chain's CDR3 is CASSQGAGVVGEQFF. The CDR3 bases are TGTGCCAGCAGCCAAGGAGCGGGAGTGGTGGGTGAGCAGTTCTTC.

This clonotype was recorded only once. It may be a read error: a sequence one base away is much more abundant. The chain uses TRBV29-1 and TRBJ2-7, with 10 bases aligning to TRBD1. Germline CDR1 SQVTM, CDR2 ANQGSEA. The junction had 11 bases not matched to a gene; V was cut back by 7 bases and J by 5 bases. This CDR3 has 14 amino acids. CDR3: CSAKTDRGPDEQYF. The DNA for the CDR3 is TGCAGCGCGAAGACAGACAGGGGGCCCGACGAGCAGTACTTC.

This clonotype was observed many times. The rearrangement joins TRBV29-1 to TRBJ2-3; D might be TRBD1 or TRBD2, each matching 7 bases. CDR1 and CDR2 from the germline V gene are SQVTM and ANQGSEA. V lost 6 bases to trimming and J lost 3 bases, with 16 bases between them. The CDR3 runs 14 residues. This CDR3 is CSVAGTAGTDTQYF. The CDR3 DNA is TGCAGCGTGGCCGGGACAGCGGGAACAGATACGCAGTATTTT.

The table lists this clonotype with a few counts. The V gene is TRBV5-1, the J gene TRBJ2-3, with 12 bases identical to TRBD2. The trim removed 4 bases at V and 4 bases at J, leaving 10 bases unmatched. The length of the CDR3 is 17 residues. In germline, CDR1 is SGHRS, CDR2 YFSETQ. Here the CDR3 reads CASSPATSGRMADTQYF. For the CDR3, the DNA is TGCGCCAGCAGCCCAGCTACTAGCGGGAGGATGGCAGATACGCAGTATTTT.